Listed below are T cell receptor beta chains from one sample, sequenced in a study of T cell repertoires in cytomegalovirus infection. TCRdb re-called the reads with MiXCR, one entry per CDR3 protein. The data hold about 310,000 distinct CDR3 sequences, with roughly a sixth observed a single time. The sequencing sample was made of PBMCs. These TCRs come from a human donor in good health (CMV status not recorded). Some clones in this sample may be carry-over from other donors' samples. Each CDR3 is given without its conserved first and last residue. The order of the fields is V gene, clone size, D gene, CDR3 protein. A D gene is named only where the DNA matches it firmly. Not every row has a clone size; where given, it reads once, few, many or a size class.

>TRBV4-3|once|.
AGSQAPTNTGELF
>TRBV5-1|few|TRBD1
ASSLLQGANEQY
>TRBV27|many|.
ASSLQGIGEQY
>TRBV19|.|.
ASSIEPPTSWFNEQF
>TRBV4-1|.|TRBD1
ASSQVSQTGELF
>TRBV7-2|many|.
ASSPREGAYNEQF
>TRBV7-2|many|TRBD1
ASARGPGDRGYPGELF
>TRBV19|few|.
ASSSIGSLTYEQY
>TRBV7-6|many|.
ASSLGMDSPLH
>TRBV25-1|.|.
ASSEPGGPPMV
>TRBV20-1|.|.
SAFISGTNREAF
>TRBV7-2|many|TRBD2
ASSLAVGRGSNEQF
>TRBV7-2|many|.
ASSSQGGSGVHNEQF
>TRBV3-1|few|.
ASSQGGRGTDTQY
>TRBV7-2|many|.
ASSLGARVNSPLH
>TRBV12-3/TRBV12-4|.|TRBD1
ASSLDRKYKH
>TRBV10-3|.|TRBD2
AISTSGDNEQF
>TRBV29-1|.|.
SVGLVSYNEQF
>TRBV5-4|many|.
ASSLDMADTEAF
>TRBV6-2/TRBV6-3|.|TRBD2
ASSFPLAGVETQY
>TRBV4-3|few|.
ASSQDFEGERFGYSNQPQH
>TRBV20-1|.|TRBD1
SARASDRGAHNEQF
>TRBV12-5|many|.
ASGLVSNFSYNSPLH
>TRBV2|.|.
ASTDTDTQY
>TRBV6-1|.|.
ASNPTLGRTEAF
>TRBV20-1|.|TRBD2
SARDRAGGSYNEQF
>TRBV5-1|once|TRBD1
ASSLDVQGSRVGNYGYT
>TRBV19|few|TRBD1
ASSTGGIQETQY
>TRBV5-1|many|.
ASSPGHTSTDTQY
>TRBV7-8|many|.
ASSLGGRYNEQF
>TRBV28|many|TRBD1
ASTPTGVFTDTQY
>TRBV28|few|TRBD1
ASGLTGGFGEKLF
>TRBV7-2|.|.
ASSLKETQF
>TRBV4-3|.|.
ASSLRWVGYEQY
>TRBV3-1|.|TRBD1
ASSPVPGQGTLPLHGYT
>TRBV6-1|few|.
ASEQLMRGGDTEAF
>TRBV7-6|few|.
ASSPMSGGTQY
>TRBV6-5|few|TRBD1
ASSYNRGHEQF
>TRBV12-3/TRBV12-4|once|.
ASVSTEAF
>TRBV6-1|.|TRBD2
ASSLGLGSNEQF
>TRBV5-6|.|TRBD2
ASSPPWGSGGTDTQY
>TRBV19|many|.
ASSIFRNYGYT
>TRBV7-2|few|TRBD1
ASSSGTGLYEQY
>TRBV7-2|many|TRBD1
ASSLGVGQGLGKTQY
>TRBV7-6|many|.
ASSLADGRGYEQY
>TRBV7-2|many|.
ASSLEQVRYGTQY
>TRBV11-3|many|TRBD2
ASSLAGGDISYNEQF
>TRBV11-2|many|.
ASSFRPTDTQY
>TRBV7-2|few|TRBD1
ASNRDRDLSEQY